This TCR beta chain is from a study of tumor-infiltrating lymphocytes in oesophageal squamous cell carcinoma. A single record per CDR3 protein comes from TCRdb applying MiXCR to the PCR reads. The data show roughly 21,000 distinct CDR3 sequences, roughly two fifths seen once. Germline V gene data show CDR1 as SSHAT and CDR2 as FNYEAQ (reference sequence). The CDR3 length is 13 residues. This clonotype was picked up one time. An end of the junction differs from the germline gene, which may be a read error. This TCR came from a male donor with esophageal squamous cell carcinoma. The rearrangement links TRBV7-7 to TRBJ2-3, with D possibly called TRBD1 or TRBD2 (6 bases each). The DNA end is a closer match to TRBJ2-5, so the J assignment may be wrong. Sequenced input: esophageal tumor tissue. The CDR3 bases are TGTGCTAGCAGCCGACGGGGGCGGGAGACCCAGTACTTC. Translation gives CASSRRGRETQYF.